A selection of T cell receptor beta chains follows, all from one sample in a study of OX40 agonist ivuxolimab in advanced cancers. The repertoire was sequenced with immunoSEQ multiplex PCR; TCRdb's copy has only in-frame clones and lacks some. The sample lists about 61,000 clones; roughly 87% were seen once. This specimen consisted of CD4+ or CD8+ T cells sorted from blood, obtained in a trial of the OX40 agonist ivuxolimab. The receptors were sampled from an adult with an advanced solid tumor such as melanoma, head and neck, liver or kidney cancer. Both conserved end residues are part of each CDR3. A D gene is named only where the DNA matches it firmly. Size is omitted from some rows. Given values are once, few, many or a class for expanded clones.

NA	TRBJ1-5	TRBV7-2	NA	TGTGCCAGCAGCTTAGTACGAGGGAGCAATCAGCCCCAGCATTTT	CASSLVRGSNQPQHF
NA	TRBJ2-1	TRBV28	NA	TGTGCCAGCAGTTCACAGAACGGGGGTGTCGATGAGCAGTTCTTC	CASSSQNGGVDEQFF
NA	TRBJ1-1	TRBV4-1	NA	TGCGCCAGCAGCCAAGAGCAGCGGGTTATGAACACTGAAGCTTTCTTT	CASSQEQRVMNTEAFF
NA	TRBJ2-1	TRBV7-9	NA	TGTGCCAGCAGCTTAGGGCCGAGGGACAATGAGCAGTTCTTC	CASSLGPRDNEQFF
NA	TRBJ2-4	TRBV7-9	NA	TGTGCCAGCAGCGAGGTAGGGGGAAACATTCAGTACTTC	CASSEVGGNIQYF
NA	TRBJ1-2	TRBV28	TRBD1	TGTGCCAGCAGTTCGTTGACAGGGGGGTATGGCTACACCTTC	CASSSLTGGYGYTF
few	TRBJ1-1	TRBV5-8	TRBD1	TGTGCCAGCAGCTCGGGACAGCCGAACACTGAAGCTTTCTTT	CASSSGQPNTEAFF
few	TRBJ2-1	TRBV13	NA	TGTGCCAGCAGCTCCCAGGAGAATGAGCAGTTCTTC	CASSSQENEQFF
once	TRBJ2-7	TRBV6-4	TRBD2	TGTGCCAGCAGTGACCCCCCTAGCGGGGGACTCTACGAGCAGTACTTC	CASSDPPSGGLYEQYF
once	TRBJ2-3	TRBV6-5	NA	TGTGCCAGCAGTTACGGGGGGGCAGTAGATACGCAGTATTTT	CASSYGGAVDTQYF
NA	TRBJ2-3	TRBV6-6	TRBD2	TGTGCCACTACACCCCGGGGGGGGAGTAGCACAGATACGCAGTATTTT	CATTPRGGSSTDTQYF
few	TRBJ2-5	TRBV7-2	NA	TGTGCCGGCTCTAAGGGCATTCAAGAGACCCAGTACTTC	CAGSKGIQETQYF
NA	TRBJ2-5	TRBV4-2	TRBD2	TGTGCCAGCAGCCAAGATCCAGGCGGGGGGGTGGGAGAGACCCAGTACTTC	CASSQDPGGGVGETQYF
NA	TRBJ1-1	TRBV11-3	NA	TGTGCCAGCAGCAGTGCAGGCGGGCAAACTGAAGCTTTCTTT	CASSSAGGQTEAFF
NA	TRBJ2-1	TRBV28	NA	TGTGCCAGCAGACTCAGGGGGGCTAGCGGATACAATGAGCAGTTCTTC	CASRLRGASGYNEQFF
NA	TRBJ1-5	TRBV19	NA	TGTGCCAGTAGTATGTACTGGGATGGGAGCAATCAGCCCCAGCATTTT	CASSMYWDGSNQPQHF
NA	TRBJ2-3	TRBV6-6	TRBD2	TGTGCCAGCACCGGACTAGTCGGCACAGATACGCAGTATTTT	CASTGLVGTDTQYF
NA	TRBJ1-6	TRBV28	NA	TGTGCCAGCAGTTTTGGGGGACTGTATAATTCACCCCTCCACTTT	CASSFGGLYNSPLHF
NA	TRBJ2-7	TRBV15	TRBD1	TGTGCCACCAGCGGGGGACAGGGAAGTACCTACGAGCAGTACTTC	CATSGGQGSTYEQYF
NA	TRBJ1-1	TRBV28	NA	TGTGCCAGCGGCCGGCCAGGTTTCGGGGAGAACACTGAAGCTTTCTTT	CASGRPGFGENTEAFF
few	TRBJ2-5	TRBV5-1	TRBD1	TGCGCCAGCAGCTTGGAGGGGACAGTCCAAGAGACCCAGTACTTC	CASSLEGTVQETQYF
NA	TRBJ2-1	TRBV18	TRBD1	TGTGCCAGCTCACCACGGACAGGTGACTCCTACAATGAGCAGTTCTTC	CASSPRTGDSYNEQFF
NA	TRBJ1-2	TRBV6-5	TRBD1	TGTGCCAGCAGTTCCACACACAGGGGCCACTATGGCTACACCTTC	CASSSTHRGHYGYTF
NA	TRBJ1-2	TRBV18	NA	TGTGCCAGCTCACCACGCCGGGCGGATGGCTACACCTTC	CASSPRRADGYTF
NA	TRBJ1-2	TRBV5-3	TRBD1	TGTGCCAGAAAGAGAAGACAGGGGGTATTTGGGCCCCCATGGGAACCCTATGGCTACACCTTC	CARKRRQGVFGPPWEPYGYTF
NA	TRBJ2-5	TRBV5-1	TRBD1	TGCGCCAGCAGCGTCCAGACAGGGAGCCAAGAGACCCAGTACTTC	CASSVQTGSQETQYF
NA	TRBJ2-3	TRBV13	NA	TGTGCCAGCAGCCCTCGGATAGCTAGAGATACGCAGTATTTT	CASSPRIARDTQYF
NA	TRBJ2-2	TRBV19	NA	TGTGCCAGTAGTATTCTTCGGCAGGGGAACACCGGGGAGCTGTTTTTT	CASSILRQGNTGELFF
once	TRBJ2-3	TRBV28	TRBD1	TGTGCCAGCAGTCCTCAGGGGGCGACAGATACGCAGTATTTT	CASSPQGATDTQYF
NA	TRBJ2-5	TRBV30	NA	TGTGCCTGGAGTGGGGGGGCAAAGGATACCCAGTACTTC	CAWSGGAKDTQYF